This TCR beta chain emerged from a study of blood T cell repertoires in COVID-19 (TCRdb year 2020). About the full investigation: Samples covering the acute and convalescent phases of COVID-19 were provided by collaborators in the United States, Italy and Spain. The material from the prospective study consisted of cDNA or gDNA derived from T cells, B-cell-depleted T cells, or PBMCs. Deeply sampled blood TCRbeta repertoires from subjects exposed to, actively infected with, or recovered from COVID-19 were included in the dataset. The repertoires were made available in a free public database intended to serve as a resource for research on the immune response to SARS-CoV-2. Samples were obtained from the ongoing ImmuneRACE study (first 160 participants) and from over 1,000 subjects provided by 6 global collaborators. Sample metadata almost always included a de-identified subject ID, COVID-19 status, age in years and sex. Where available, HLA class I and class II types were obtained from metadata supplied by the sample provider rather than from assay-based typing. Overall study results and their limits: Clinical and demographic metadata were provided uncurated, with the amount varying by source and participant.

TCRbeta CDR3 regions were amplified from genomic DNA using the immunoSEQ Assay, a bias-controlled multiplex PCR. The published analysis was carried out like this. The number of nucleated cells in each sample was estimated by amplification of reference gene primers within the assay. To quantify the absolute abundance of each unique TCRbeta CDR3 rearrangement, sequence reads were collapsed and filtered. For each sample, productive Simpson clonality was calculated as the square root of Simpson's diversity index over productive rearrangements. Here the immuneACCESS table is served through TCRdb, limited to in-frame sequences with V and J called. Missing clones are a known gap in these copies; in checked studies unresolved V genes cover under half, and the rest lacks a known reason. Clone size and the V and J calls come from that table; the DNA yielded D and trimming. The sample profile shows 200,000 to 250,000 clones; around 90% of them were found once. In total, the top ten clones hold 0.95% to 1.5% of the sample.

Regarding this clone: There is no known antigen for this receptor. No base quality values were provided; no much bigger clone lies one nucleotide off.

The collaborating institutions used their own protocols to collect whole blood in K2EDTA tubes. For TCRbeta analysis, collaborators shipped samples in one of three forms: frozen whole blood, isolated PBMCs, or DNA extracted from either of those sample types. The sequenced sample was peripheral blood. This sequence originates from a man aged 30-40 years with acute or convalescent COVID-19.

The CDR3 reads CASSAGDWLAKNIQYF. The DNA reads TGTGCCAGCAGCGCTGGGGACTGGCTAGCCAAAAACATTCAGTACTTC. Recombination linked TRBV7-8 to TRBJ2-4; TRBD2 is possibly the D segment (6 matching bases). Counted from cysteine to phenylalanine, this CDR3 has 16 amino acids. The DNA shown is the 48-base CDR3, in frame from base 1. V is clipped by 5 bases and J by 0 bases, and the sequence between their germline boundaries is 14 bases long. The germline V gene yields SGHVS for CDR1 and FQNEAQ for CDR2. With the rest looked up from the reference TRBV7-8 and TRBJ2-4 genes rather than sequenced, the full variable domain is GAGVSQSPRYKVAKRGQDVALRCDPISGHVSLFWYQQALGQGPEFLTYFQNEAQLDKSGLPSDRFFAERPEGSVSTLKIQRTQQEDSAVYLCASSAGDWLAKNIQYFGAGTRLSVL.